Listed here is a single T cell receptor beta chain. The antigen is undetermined. The sample is drawn from a study of STAT5B mutations in CD4+ large granular lymphocyte leukemia. Whole-study findings and limits: Compared with healthy controls (2/35), patient top clones favored TRBV06 (8/27).

Germline trimming cut 4 bases from V and 5 bases from J; bases unmatched to any gene: 13. The CDR3 totals 17 residues. CDR1 and CDR2 from the germline V gene are MNHNS and SASEGT. Profiled with immunoSEQ multiplex PCR; TCRdb holds only in-frame clones, not every one. The sample holds some 45,000 clones, 80% to 90% seen once. The V gene is TRBV6-1, the J gene TRBJ2-1, with 8 bases lining up with TRBD2. Sequences were obtained from CD4+ T cells from blood buffy coats. The receptor's source is a human donor in good health. The CDR3 reads CASSANLPSGSHNEQFF. The CDR3 DNA reads as TGTGCCAGCAGTGCGAACCTGCCCAGCGGGAGTCACAATGAGCAGTTCTTC.